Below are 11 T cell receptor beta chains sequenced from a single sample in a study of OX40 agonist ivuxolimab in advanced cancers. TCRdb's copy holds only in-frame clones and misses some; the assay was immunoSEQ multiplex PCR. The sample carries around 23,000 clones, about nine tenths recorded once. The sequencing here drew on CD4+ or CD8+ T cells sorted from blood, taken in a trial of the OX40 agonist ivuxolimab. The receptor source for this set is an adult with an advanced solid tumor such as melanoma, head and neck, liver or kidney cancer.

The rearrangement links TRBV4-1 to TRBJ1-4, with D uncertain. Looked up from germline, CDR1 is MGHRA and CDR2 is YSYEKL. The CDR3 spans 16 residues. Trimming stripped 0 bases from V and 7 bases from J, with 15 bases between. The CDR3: CASSQDSGRGGEKLFF. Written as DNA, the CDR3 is TGCGCCAGCAGCCAAGATTCAGGCCGGGGAGGTGAAAAACTGTTTTTT.

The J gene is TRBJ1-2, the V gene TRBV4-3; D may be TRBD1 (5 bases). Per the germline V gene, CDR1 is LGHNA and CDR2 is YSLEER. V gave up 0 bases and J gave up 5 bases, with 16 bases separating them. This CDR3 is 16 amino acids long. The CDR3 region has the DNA TGCGCCAGCAGCCAAGATATTACGACAGCAGATTATGGCTACACCTTC. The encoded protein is CASSQDITTADYGYTF.

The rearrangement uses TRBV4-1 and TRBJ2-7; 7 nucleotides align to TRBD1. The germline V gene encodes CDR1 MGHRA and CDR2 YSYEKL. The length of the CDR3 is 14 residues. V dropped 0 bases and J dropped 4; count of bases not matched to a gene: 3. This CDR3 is CASSQDRGNYEQYF. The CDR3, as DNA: TGCGCCAGCAGCCAAGACAGGGGGAATTACGAGCAGTACTTC.

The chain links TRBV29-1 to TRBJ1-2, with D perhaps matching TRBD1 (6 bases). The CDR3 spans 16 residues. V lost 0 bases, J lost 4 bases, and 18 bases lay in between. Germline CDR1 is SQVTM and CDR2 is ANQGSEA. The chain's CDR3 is CSVEDRDLQGLYGYTF. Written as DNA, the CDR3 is TGCAGCGTTGAAGATCGCGACCTACAGGGCCTCTATGGCTACACCTTC. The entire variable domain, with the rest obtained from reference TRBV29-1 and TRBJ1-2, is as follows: SAVISQKPSRDICQRGTSLTIQCQVDSQVTMMFWYRQQPGQSLTLIATANQGSEATYESGFVIDKFPISRPNLTFSTLTVSNMSPEDSSIYLCSVEDRDLQGLYGYTFGSGTRLTVV.

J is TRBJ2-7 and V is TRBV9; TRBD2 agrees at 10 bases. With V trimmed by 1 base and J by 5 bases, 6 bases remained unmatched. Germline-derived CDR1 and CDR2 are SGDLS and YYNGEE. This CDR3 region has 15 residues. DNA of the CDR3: TGTGCCAGCAGCGTATTAAGCGGGGGGGAAGACGAGCAGTACTTC. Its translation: CASSVLSGGEDEQYF.

The CDR3 sequence is CASSEPNRGYEQYF. For the CDR3, the DNA is TGTGCCAGCAGTGAACCAAACCGGGGCTACGAGCAGTACTTC. The chain has TRBV25-1 and TRBJ2-5, with a tentative D call TRBD2 (5 bases). The end of the DNA aligns better with TRBJ2-7, so the J call may be wrong. Germline V gene data show CDR1 as MGHDK and CDR2 as SYGVNS. CDR3 length: 14 residues.

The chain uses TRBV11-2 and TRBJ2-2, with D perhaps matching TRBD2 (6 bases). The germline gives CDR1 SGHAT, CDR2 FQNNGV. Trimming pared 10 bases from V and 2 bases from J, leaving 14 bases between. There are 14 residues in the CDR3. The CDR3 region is CATPLGGNTGELFF. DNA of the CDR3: TGTGCCACCCCCTTGGGGGGAAACACCGGGGAGCTGTTTTTT.

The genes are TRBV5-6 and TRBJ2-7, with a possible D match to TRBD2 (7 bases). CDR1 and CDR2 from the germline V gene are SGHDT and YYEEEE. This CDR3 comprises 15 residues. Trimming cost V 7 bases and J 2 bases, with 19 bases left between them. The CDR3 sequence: CASLNWGGQTYEQYF. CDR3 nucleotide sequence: TGTGCCAGCTTAAACTGGGGGGGACAAACCTACGAGCAGTACTTC.

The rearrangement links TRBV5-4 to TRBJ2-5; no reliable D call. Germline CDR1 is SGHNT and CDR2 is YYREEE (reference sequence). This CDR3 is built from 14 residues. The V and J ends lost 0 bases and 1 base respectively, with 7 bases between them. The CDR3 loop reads CASSLETSQETQYF. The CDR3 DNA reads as TGTGCCAGCAGCTTGGAGACAAGCCAAGAGACCCAGTACTTC.

This chain's CDR3 is CASSPRTGRSGNTIYF. The CDR3, as DNA: TGTGCCAGCAGTCCAAGGACAGGGCGCTCTGGAAACACCATATATTTT. This chain links TRBV27 with TRBJ1-3; 8 bases fit TRBD1. This CDR3 region has 16 residues. V lost 5 bases and J lost 0; bases outside the gene matches: 6. Germline V CDR1 and CDR2: MNHEY, SMNVEV (reference sequence).

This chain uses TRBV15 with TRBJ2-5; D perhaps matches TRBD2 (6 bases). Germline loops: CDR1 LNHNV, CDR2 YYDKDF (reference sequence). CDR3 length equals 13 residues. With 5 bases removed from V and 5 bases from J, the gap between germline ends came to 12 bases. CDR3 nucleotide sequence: TGTGCCACCAGCCTGTTTGCGGGGGAGACCCAGTACTTC. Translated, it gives CATSLFAGETQYF.